The 5 T cell receptor beta chains presented below share a single source sample, sequenced in a study of blood T cell repertoires in COVID-19 (TCRdb year 2020). Receptors were amplified or captured by the immunoSEQ multiplex PCR assay. TCRdb took over this immuneACCESS table, retaining in-frame rearrangements with V and J assigned. Such tables are incomplete; in checked studies, under half of the missing clones stem from an unresolved V gene, and the remainder is unexplained. For this sample the table gives just under 50,000 clones, of which 90% were detected only once. Of the sample, approximately 4% falls within the top ten clones. The sequenced sample was peripheral blood. Source of these receptors: a human donor in a cohort sampled during active COVID-19.

The chain recombines TRBV28 with TRBJ1-3; D remains ambiguous. Germline loops: CDR1 MDHEN, CDR2 SYDVKM. The V end was cut by 2 bases, the J end by 0 bases, with 14 bases between. This CDR3 region has 17 residues. DNA for the CDR3: TGTGCCAGCAGTTTAATGAGGCAGCCCGCCTCTGGAAACACCATATATTTT. Its protein is CASSLMRQPASGNTIYF.

The chain employs TRBV7-9 and TRBJ2-1; a possible D gene is TRBD2 (6 bases). Germline values: CDR1 SEHNR, CDR2 FQNEAQ (reference sequence). This CDR3 has 16 amino acids. V was shortened by 1 base and J by 9 bases, with 19 bases between the two germline ends. The CDR3 loop is CASSLVTSVLGGEQFF. CDR3 sequence (DNA): TGTGCCAGCAGCTTAGTCACGAGCGTTTTGGGGGGTGAGCAGTTCTTC.

The chain couples TRBV3-1 (or the pseudogene TRBV3-2) to TRBJ1-5; D is ambiguous. The germline CDR1 and CDR2 sequences are LGHDT and YNNKEL (reference sequence). V was clipped by 2 bases and J by 0 bases, with 5 bases between them. This CDR3 comprises 14 residues. CDR3 nucleotide sequence: TGTGCCAGCAGCCAACGGTATAGCAATCAGCCCCAGCATTTT. This translates into CASSQRYSNQPQHF.

The chain joins TRBV7-9 to TRBJ1-4; 8 nucleotides agree with TRBD1. Germline loops: CDR1 SEHNR, CDR2 FQNEAQ (reference sequence). Trimming took 8 bases from V and 3 from J; bases not matched to a gene: 5. There are 14 residues in the CDR3. The CDR3, as DNA: TGTGCCAGCCGAAAGACAGGGGCTAATGAAAAACTGTTTTTT. The encoded protein is CASRKTGANEKLFF.

This sequence joins TRBV9 and TRBJ2-2; 8 bases are shared with TRBD2. CDR3 length: 16 amino acids. V dropped 4 bases and J dropped 6; count of bases not matched to a gene: 11. Germline CDR1 and CDR2: SGDLS and YYNGEE. CDR3 loop: CASSPRTSSIPGELFF. CDR3 nucleotides: TGTGCCAGCAGCCCCCGGACTAGCAGCATTCCCGGGGAGCTGTTTTTT.